The sequence of this T cell receptor beta chain was determined in a study of cytomegalovirus exposure and HLA in healthy donors. The CDR3 is made up of 13 amino acids. V was clipped by 4 bases and J by 7 bases, with 12 bases between them. Germline V gene sequence: CDR1 MDHEN, CDR2 SYDVKM. Broader study findings: CMV antigen specificity of a few CMV-associated chains was confirmed in vitro. Among TCR sequences, most were rare, though some public TCRs appeared in many donors. Some TCR beta chains (more than 150 of them) were listed as cytomegalovirus-associated.

On this clone itself: The antigen is not known.

Assay: immunoSEQ multiplex PCR; the TCRdb copy retains only in-frame clones and omits some. The data show a few hundred thousand clones, 85% to 90% seen once. Among the roughly 120 subjects of the validation cohort, separate from the approximately 660-subject first cohort, were the donors. The sequence was collected from a young woman in good health and CMV-seronegative. Sequenced material: PBMCs. The chain joins TRBV28 to TRBJ2-3; D remains unclear. The CDR3 is CASSYVGLNTQYF. The CDR3 bases are TGTGCCAGCAGTTACGTGGGCCTAAATACGCAGTATTTT.